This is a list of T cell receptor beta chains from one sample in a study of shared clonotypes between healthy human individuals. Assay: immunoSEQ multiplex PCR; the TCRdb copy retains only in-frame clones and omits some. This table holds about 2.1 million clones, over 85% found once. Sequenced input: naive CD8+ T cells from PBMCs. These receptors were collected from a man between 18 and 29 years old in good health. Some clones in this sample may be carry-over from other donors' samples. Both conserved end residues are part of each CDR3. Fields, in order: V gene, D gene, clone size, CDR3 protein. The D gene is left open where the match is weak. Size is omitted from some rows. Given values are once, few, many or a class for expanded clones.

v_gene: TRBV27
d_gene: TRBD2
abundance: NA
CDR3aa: CASRLAGTYEQYF

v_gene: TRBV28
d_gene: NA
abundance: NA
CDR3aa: CASIPGVGHGKNYEQYF

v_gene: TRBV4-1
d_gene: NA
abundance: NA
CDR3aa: CASSPRTERAPQHF

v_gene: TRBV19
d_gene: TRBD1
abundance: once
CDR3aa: CASSGRTGGTEAFF

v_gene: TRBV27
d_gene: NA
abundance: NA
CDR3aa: CASSFEGMNTEAFF

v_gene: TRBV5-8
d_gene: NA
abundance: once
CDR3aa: CASSLGTVGYTF

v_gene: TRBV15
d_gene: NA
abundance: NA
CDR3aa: CATSTFLGGALEQYF

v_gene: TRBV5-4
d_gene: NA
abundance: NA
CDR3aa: CASSLGVGNEAFF

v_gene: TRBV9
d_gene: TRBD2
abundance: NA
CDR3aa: CASSPGLAGYTDTQYF

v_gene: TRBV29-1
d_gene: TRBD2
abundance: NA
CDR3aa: CSVEAGLAPSPSYNEQFF

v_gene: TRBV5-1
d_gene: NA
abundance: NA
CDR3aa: CASSLTPPPAEQFF

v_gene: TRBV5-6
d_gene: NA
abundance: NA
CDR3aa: CASSPRFGSYEQYF

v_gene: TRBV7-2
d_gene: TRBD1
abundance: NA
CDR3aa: CASSFRSGGVEAFF

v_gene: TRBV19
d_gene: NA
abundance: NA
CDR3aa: CASSTDRRHYNEQFF

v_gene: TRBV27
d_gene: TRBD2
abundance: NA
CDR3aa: CASSLLAGGPWNEQFF

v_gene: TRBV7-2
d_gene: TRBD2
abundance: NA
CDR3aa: CASSRSGEPYNEQFF

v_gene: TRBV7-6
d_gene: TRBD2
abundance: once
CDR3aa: CASSLDPERGHTYEQYF

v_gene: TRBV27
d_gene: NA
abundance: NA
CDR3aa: CASLPSGDLTYEQYF

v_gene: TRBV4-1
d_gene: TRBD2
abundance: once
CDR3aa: CASSQVAGGETQYF

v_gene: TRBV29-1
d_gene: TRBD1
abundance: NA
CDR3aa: CSGGQGGGYTF

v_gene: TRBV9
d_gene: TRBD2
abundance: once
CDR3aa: CASSPGGRASSYNEQFF

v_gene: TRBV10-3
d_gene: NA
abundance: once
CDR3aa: CAISESPQGTYEQYF

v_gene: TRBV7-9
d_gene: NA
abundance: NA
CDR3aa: CASSLDNMNTEAFF

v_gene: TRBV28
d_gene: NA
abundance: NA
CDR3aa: CASSFRLRPYEQYF

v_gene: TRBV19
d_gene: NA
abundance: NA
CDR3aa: CASTEIRWGTGELFF

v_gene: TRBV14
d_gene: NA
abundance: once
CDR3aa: CASSFRDSEQYF

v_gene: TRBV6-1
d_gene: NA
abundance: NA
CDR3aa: CASSDWVGPREQYF

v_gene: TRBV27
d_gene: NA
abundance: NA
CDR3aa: CASSLSGVAGNTIYF

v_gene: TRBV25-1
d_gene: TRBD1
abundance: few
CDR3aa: CASSAGGRRAFF

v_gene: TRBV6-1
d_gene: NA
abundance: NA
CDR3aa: CASSEAQGQLNTGELFF

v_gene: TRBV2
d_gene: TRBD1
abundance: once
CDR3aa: CASSERDRGYEQYF